What follows are 5 T cell receptor beta chains derived from one specimen sequenced in a study of T cell responses to AZD1222 COVID-19 vaccine. The method was immunoSEQ multiplex PCR; TCRdb's version includes in-frame clones alone and lacks a portion of them. The repertoire holds some 86,000 clones, with 65% to 85% as singletons. Sequenced here: peripheral blood, sampled on day 0 of AZD1222 vaccination. The receptors originated from an adult in good health.

This clone came up once. The J gene is TRBJ1-1, the V gene TRBV28; perhaps TRBD1 as D (5 bases). The CDR3 is made up of 12 amino acids. Germline assignment: CDR1 MDHEN and CDR2 SYDVKM. Deletions cut 7 bases from V and 5 bases from J, with 11 bases between. CDR3 nucleotide sequence: TGTGCCAGCACTTGGCCAGGGACTGAAGCTTTCTTT. Translating gives CASTWPGTEAFF.

This chain joins TRBV20-1 and TRBJ2-2; D ambiguous. CDR1 is DFQATT and CDR2 is SNEGSKA in the germline V gene (reference sequence). The ends were cut back, 1 base at V and 5 bases at J, with 2 bases in the middle. The CDR3 loop spans 11 amino acids. The CDR3 DNA follows: TGCAGTGCTAGAGGGACCGGGGAGCTGTTTTTT. This encodes CSARGTGELFF.

The rearrangement links TRBV4-1 to TRBJ1-1; 8 bases are shared with TRBD1. With V trimmed by 3 bases and J by 5 bases, 8 bases remained unmatched. CDR3 size: 15 residues. In germline, CDR1 is MGHRA, CDR2 YSYEKL. This CDR3 reads CASSQRQGWRTEAFF. The DNA for the CDR3 is TGCGCCAGCAGCCAGAGACAGGGGTGGAGGACTGAAGCTTTCTTT.

The chain employs TRBV6-5 and TRBJ2-2; TRBD1 matches 7 bases. The ends lost 5 bases at V and 1 base at J; junction bases unmatched: 4. Germline CDR1 and CDR2: MNHEY and SVGAGI. The CDR3 spans 15 residues. The CDR3 sequence: CASSPRTGNTGELFF. CDR3 coding DNA: TGTGCCAGCAGTCCTCGGACAGGGAACACCGGGGAGCTGTTTTTT.

This chain connects TRBV2 to TRBJ2-5, with 15 bases fitting TRBD2. There are 15 residues in the CDR3. Germline trimming cut 5 bases from V and 5 bases from J; bases unmatched to any gene: 3. Germline V gives CDR1 SNHLY, CDR2 FYNNEI. In nucleotides, the CDR3 is TGTGCCAGCAGTCGGACTAGCGGGGGGGCTGAGACCCAGTACTTC. It encodes CASSRTSGGAETQYF.